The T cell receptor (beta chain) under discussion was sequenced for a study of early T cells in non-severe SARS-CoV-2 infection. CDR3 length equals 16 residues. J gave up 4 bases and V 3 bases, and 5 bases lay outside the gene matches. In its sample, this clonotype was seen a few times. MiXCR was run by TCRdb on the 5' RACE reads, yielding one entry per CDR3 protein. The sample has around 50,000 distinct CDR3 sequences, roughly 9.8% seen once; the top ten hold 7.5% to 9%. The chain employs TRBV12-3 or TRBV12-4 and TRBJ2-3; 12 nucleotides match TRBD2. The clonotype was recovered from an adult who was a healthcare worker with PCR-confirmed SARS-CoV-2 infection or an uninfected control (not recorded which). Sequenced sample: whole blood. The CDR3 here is CASSFTASGRADTQYF. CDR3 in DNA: TGTGCCAGCAGTTTTACGGCTAGCGGGAGGGCAGATACGCAGTATTTT.